The clone carrying this TCR beta chain was observed many times. These data are taken from a study of blood T cells in healthy people across ages. PCR was performed a second time for roughly 7 to 11 cycles using a sample-barcoded 5' primer and a J-beta primer mix. TCRdb passed the 5' RACE reads through MiXCR, listing each CDR3 protein once. The table has 750,000 to 950,000 distinct CDR3 sequences, almost 30% seen once; the top ten hold 10% to 13%. This CDR3 is 13 amino acids long. Germline CDR1 SNHLY, CDR2 FYNNEI. Trimming cost V 10 bases and J 2 bases, with 15 bases left between them. Another study also made use of these data, one on T cells of mothers and their children.

The TCR comes from a woman in her 40s in good health. The V and J genes are TRBV2 and TRBJ2-7; D is perhaps TRBD1 (7 bases). Sequenced sample: blood. Here the CDR3 DNA reads TGTGCCACCGACCGGAGGGGGCCCTACGAGCAGTACTTC. Translated: CATDRRGPYEQYF.